What follows are 20 T cell receptor beta chains derived from one specimen sequenced in a study of glioma-infiltrating T cells after dendritic cell vaccination. Using immunoSEQ multiplex PCR, the repertoire was profiled, and TCRdb retains in-frame clones only, with some absent. The sample holds 90,000 to 100,000 clones, 79% seen once. The sequencing here drew on blood, taken before dendritic cell vaccination. Source of these receptors: a human donor with glioblastoma.

The chain joins TRBV28 to TRBJ2-7; D is unclear. Trimming took off 8 bases at V and 4 bases at J, with 15 bases between the two ends. CDR3 length: 13 residues. CDR1 is MDHEN, CDR2 SYDVKM, per germline. The CDR3: CASHRLPGYEQYF. As DNA, the CDR3 is TGTGCCAGCCATCGACTGCCCGGGTACGAGCAGTACTTC. Combining the CDR3 with reference TRBV28 and TRBJ2-7 gives the whole variable domain DVKVTQSSRYLVKRTGEKVFLECVQDMDHENMFWYRQDPGLGLRLIYFSYDVKMKEKGDIPEGYSVSREKKERFSLILESASTNQTSMYLCASHRLPGYEQYFGPGTRLTVT.

This clone was counted only a few times. CDR3 amino acids: CASSPDFGGLAGGLSYNEQFF. CDR3 DNA: TGCGCCAGCAGCCCGGACTTCGGGGGACTAGCGGGGGGCCTTTCCTACAATGAGCAGTTCTTC. The V gene is TRBV5-1, the J gene TRBJ2-1; TRBD2 matches at 15 bases. The CDR3 has 21 residues. V lost 4 bases, J lost 1 base, and 15 bases stayed unmatched. The V gene's germline CDR1 is SGHRS and CDR2 YFSETQ.

This chain connects TRBV28 to TRBJ2-7, with D perhaps matching TRBD1 (5 bases). CDR1 MDHEN and CDR2 SYDVKM come from the germline V gene. The CDR3 length is 17 residues. The V and J ends lost 7 bases and 4 bases respectively, with 26 bases between them. CDR3 sequence: CASTLPRAGSARYEQYF. The CDR3 bases are TGTGCCAGCACCCTCCCCCGTGCAGGGTCCGCCAGATACGAGCAGTACTTC.

The CDR3 loop reads CASSQKPGGNTIYF. CDR3 coding DNA: TGCGCCAGCAGCCAAAAACCGGGGGGAAACACCATATATTTT. The chain recombines TRBV4-1 with TRBJ1-3; D remains unclear. This CDR3 comprises 14 residues. The V end was cut by 2 bases, the J end by 4 bases, with 9 bases between. Per the germline V gene, CDR1 is MGHRA and CDR2 is YSYEKL.

The chain joins TRBV5-1 to TRBJ2-2; possibly TRBD1 for D (6 bases). Per the germline V gene, CDR1 is SGHRS and CDR2 is YFSETQ. Trimming cost V 4 bases and J 8 bases, with 9 bases left between them. CDR3 length equals 12 residues. The DNA of the CDR3 is TGCGCCAGCAGCGAACAGGGAGGGGAGCTGTTTTTT. Amino acids: CASSEQGGELFF.

The V gene is TRBV6-1, the J gene TRBJ2-7; no reliable D call. The V gene lost 10 bases and the J gene lost 3 bases, with 16 bases spanning the gap. Germline CDR1 MNHNS, CDR2 SASEGT. This CDR3 spans 13 amino acids. The CDR3 region is CATTLIGLYEQYF. Here the CDR3 DNA reads TGTGCCACCACACTCATTGGGCTCTACGAGCAGTACTTC.

Ten or more counts support this clone. This chain joins TRBV27 and TRBJ2-1; 9 positions match TRBD2. The CDR3 is 13 amino acids. V was pared by 8 bases and J by 8 bases, with 7 bases of the junction left unmatched. Germline CDR1 reads MNHEY; CDR2 reads SMNVEV (reference sequence). Written as DNA, the CDR3 is TGTGCCAGCTGTAGCGGGAGTGTAGATGAGCAGTTCTTC. Amino acid sequence: CASCSGSVDEQFF.

V usage is TRBV28 and J usage is TRBJ1-1; D is undetermined. V dropped 2 bases and J dropped 3 bases, with 13 bases sitting between them. The CDR3 has 15 amino acids. Germline V lookup: CDR1 MDHEN, CDR2 SYDVKM. CDR3 amino acids: CASSLASAGYTEAFF. The CDR3 coding sequence is TGTGCCAGCAGTTTAGCGTCAGCCGGGTACACTGAAGCTTTCTTT.

V gene TRBV7-2 combines with J gene TRBJ1-2; the D gene is possibly TRBD1 (5 bases). V was pared by 1 base and J by 5 bases, with 8 bases between. This CDR3 contains 13 residues. Germline CDR1 and CDR2: SGHTA and FQGNSA. The CDR3 protein is CASSLGQSYGYTF. The CDR3 nucleotides read TGTGCCAGCAGCTTAGGACAGAGTTATGGCTACACCTTC.

The chain is built from TRBV18 and TRBJ1-2; D is possibly TRBD1 (5 bases). This CDR3 is 15 amino acids long. V was cut by 6 bases and J by 0 bases, with 14 bases left in between. The germline V gene has CDR1 KGHSH and CDR2 LQKENI. Here the CDR3 DNA reads TGTGCCAGCTCCCCAGTCGACAGAACTAACTATGGCTACACCTTC. The encoded protein is CASSPVDRTNYGYTF.

The chain combines TRBV2 with TRBJ2-5, with D possibly matching TRBD2 (5 bases). V was clipped by 3 bases and J by 5 bases, with 10 bases between them. The germline gives CDR1 SNHLY, CDR2 FYNNEI. The CDR3 contains 13 residues. The CDR3 here is CASSEEVGETQYF. In nucleotides, the CDR3 is TGTGCCAGCAGTGAGGAGGTAGGGGAGACCCAGTACTTC.

The rearrangement links TRBV9 to TRBJ2-5; 7 nucleotides align to TRBD2. V was clipped by 0 bases and J by 4 bases; unmatched bases: 6. The CDR3 sequence is 15 residues long. Germline lookup yields CDR1 SGDLS and CDR2 YYNGEE. For the CDR3, the DNA is TGTGCCAGCAGCGTAGGAGGGTTAGCGGGAGAGACCCAGTACTTC. Amino acids: CASSVGGLAGETQYF.

The CDR3: CAWRRERGGSGANVLTF. DNA for the CDR3: TGTGCCTGGAGGAGGGAGCGGGGGGGATCCGGGGCCAACGTCCTGACTTTC. This chain links TRBV30 with TRBJ2-6; 10 nucleotides line up with TRBD2. Germline V gene lookup returns CDR1 GTSNPN and CDR2 SVGIG (reference sequence). This CDR3 spans 17 amino acids. Losses at the gene ends were 3 bases for V and 4 bases for J; bases not matched to a gene: 9.

The chain uses TRBV5-5 and TRBJ2-7; TRBD1 matches 7 bases. Germline CDR1 reads SGHKS; CDR2 reads YYEKEE (reference sequence). The CDR3 extends over 13 amino acids. J lost 3 bases, V lost 1 base, and 1 base had no gene match. This CDR3 reads CASSLQGVYEQYF. CDR3 DNA sequence: TGTGCCAGCAGCTTGCAGGGGGTCTACGAGCAGTACTTC. Full variable domain (outside the CDR3, taken from reference TRBV5-5 and TRBJ2-7): DAGVTQSPTHLIKTRGQQVTLRCSPISGHKSVSWYQQVLGQGPQFIFQYYEKEERGRGNFPDRFSARQFPNYSSELNVNALLLGDSALYLCASSLQGVYEQYFGPGTRLTVT.

The J gene is TRBJ1-1, the V gene TRBV29-1; the D is unclear. V was clipped by 6 bases and J by 7 bases, with 21 bases between them. Germline assignment: CDR1 SQVTM and CDR2 ANQGSEA. The CDR3 runs to 14 residues. CDR3 sequence: CSVAEGGWGIEAFF. The CDR3 nucleotides are TGCAGCGTGGCCGAGGGTGGGTGGGGAATTGAAGCTTTCTTT.

The chain carries TRBV30 and TRBJ2-3; TRBD1 aligns across 8 bases. The ends lost 1 base at V and 1 base at J; junction bases unmatched: 1. The CDR3 extends over 14 amino acids. CDR1 is GTSNPN and CDR2 is SVGIG in the germline V gene (reference sequence). The CDR3 here is CAWSADRGTDTQYF. As DNA, the CDR3 is TGTGCCTGGAGTGCGGACAGGGGCACAGATACGCAGTATTTT.

J is TRBJ2-7 and V is TRBV7-2; 9 nucleotides match TRBD1. There are 15 residues in the CDR3. The J segment lost 5 bases and the V segment lost 5 bases, leaving 10 bases of the junction unmatched. Germline CDR1 reads SGHTA; CDR2 reads FQGNSA. The CDR3 DNA reads TGTGCCAGCAGCCTCGACAGGGGGGTAATTAACGAGCAGTACTTC. Translated: CASSLDRGVINEQYF.

The chain recombines TRBV5-1 with TRBJ2-7; weak D call: TRBD1 (6 bases). The V gene's germline CDR1 is SGHRS and CDR2 YFSETQ. Trimming stripped 4 bases from V and 0 bases from J, with 17 bases between. CDR3 size: 16 residues. Here the CDR3 reads CASSPRQDSASYEQYF. In nucleotides, the CDR3 is TGCGCCAGCAGCCCTCGACAGGACTCCGCCTCCTACGAGCAGTACTTC.

This clone was counted once. V and J are TRBV19 and TRBJ2-1, with D possibly TRBD1 on 5 matching bases. Germline CDR1 and CDR2: LNHDA and SQIVND (reference sequence). The CDR3 consists of 17 residues. V was pared by 2 bases and J by 7 bases, with 21 bases between. CDR3 nucleotide sequence: TGTGCCAGTAGTATATGGGTTGGCAGTCCCAGGGCTAATGAGCAGTTCTTC. Translating gives CASSIWVGSPRANEQFF.

As concerns this clone: Its ends do not fully match the called genes, so a read error is possible. The chain is built from TRBV27 and TRBJ1-2; perhaps TRBD1 as D (6 bases). CDR1 and CDR2 (germline): MNHEY, SMNVEV (reference sequence). The CDR3 has 15 amino acids. The CDR3, as DNA: TGTGCCAGCAGTTTGGGGGGGGCGACTAACTATGGCCACACCTTC. It translates to CASSLGGATNYGHTF.